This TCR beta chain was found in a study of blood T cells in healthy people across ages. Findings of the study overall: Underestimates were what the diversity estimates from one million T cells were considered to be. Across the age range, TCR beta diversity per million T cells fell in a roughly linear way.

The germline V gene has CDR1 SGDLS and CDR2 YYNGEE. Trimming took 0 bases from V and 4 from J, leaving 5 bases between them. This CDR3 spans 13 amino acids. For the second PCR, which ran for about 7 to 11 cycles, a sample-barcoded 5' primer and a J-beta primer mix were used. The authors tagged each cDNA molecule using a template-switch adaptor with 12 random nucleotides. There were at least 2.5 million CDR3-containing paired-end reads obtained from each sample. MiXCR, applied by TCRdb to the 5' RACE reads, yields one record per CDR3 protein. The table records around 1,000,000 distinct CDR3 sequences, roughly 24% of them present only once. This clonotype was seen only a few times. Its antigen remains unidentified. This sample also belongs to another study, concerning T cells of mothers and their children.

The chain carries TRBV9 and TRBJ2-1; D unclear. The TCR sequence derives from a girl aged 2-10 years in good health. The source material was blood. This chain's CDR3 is CASSVDIYNEQFF. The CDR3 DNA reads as TGTGCCAGCAGCGTAGACATATACAATGAGCAGTTCTTC.